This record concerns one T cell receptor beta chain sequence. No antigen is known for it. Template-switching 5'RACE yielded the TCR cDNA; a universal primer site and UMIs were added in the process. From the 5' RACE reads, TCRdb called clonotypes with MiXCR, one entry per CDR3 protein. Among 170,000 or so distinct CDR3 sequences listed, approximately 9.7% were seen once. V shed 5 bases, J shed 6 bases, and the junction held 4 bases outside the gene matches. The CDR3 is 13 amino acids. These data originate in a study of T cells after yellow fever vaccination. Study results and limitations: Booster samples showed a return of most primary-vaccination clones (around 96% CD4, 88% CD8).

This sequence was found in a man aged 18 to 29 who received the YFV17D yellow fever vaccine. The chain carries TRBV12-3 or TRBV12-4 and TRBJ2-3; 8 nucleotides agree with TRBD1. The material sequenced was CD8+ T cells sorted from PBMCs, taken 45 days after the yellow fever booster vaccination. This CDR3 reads CASSHTGGDTQYF. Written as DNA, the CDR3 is TGTGCCAGCAGTCATACAGGGGGGGATACGCAGTATTTT.